The 16 T cell receptor beta chains listed next were all sequenced from one sample in a study of blood T cells in healthy people across ages. The authors ran a second PCR of 7 to 11 cycles using a sample-barcoded 5' primer and a J-beta primer mix. TCRdb re-called the 5' RACE reads with MiXCR, one entry per CDR3 protein. The sample carries around 870,000 distinct CDR3 sequences, less than 35% recorded once. Sequencing was done on a sample of blood. Source of these receptors: a woman aged 80 or older in good health.

A few counts support this clonotype. The chain employs TRBV6-5 and TRBJ1-6; D not resolved. Deletions cut 0 bases from V and 0 bases from J, with 6 bases between. Germline V CDR1 and CDR2: MNHEY, SVGAGI. This CDR3 region has 16 residues. The CDR3 DNA is TGTGCCAGCAGTTACTCCTGGCGCTCCTATAATTCACCCCTCCACTTT. Amino acids: CASSYSWRSYNSPLHF.

This clonotype was observed many times. The chain is built from TRBV7-9 and TRBJ2-7; 8 bases line up with TRBD1. Germline CDR1 SEHNR, CDR2 FQNEAQ (reference sequence). Trimming at V came to 1 base and at J to 2 bases, leaving 7 bases not matched to a gene. The CDR3 totals 16 residues. The CDR3 protein is CASSLVRTGYAYEQYF. Here the CDR3 DNA reads TGTGCCAGCAGCTTAGTGAGGACAGGGTATGCCTACGAGCAGTACTTC.

This rearrangement joins TRBV29-1 to TRBJ2-2; 9 nucleotides match TRBD1. The germline CDR1 and CDR2 sequences are SQVTM and ANQGSEA. This CDR3 is 13 amino acids long. The CDR3, as DNA: TGCGGCGCAGGGACAGGGTGGCCCGGGGAGCTGTTTTTT. Protein product: CGAGTGWPGELFF.

This clonotype was seen more than once but under ten times. The rearrangement uses TRBV10-3 and TRBJ1-6; perhaps TRBD1 as D (5 bases). Trimming took off 8 bases at V and 9 bases at J, with 20 bases between the two ends. The CDR3 spans 15 residues. Germline CDR1 ENHRY, CDR2 SYGVKD. The CDR3: CAIYLAGTESSPLHF. For the CDR3, the DNA is TGTGCCATCTATCTGGCAGGGACCGAGAGTTCACCCCTCCACTTT.

In its sample, this clonotype was seen a few times. The chain links TRBV5-1 to TRBJ2-1; no reliable D call. CDR3 length: 19 amino acids. Germline lookup yields CDR1 SGHRS and CDR2 YFSETQ. V was shortened by 0 bases and J by 4 bases, with 23 bases between the two germline ends. CDR3 in amino acids: CASSLDPWQDAKLYNEQFF. As DNA, the CDR3 is TGCGCCAGCAGCTTGGATCCTTGGCAGGATGCTAAACTATACAATGAGCAGTTCTTC. The full variable domain, its missing parts supplied by reference TRBV5-1 and TRBJ2-1, is KAGVTQTPRYLIKTRGQQVTLSCSPISGHRSVSWYQQTPGQGLQFLFEYFSETQRNKGNFPGRFSGRQFSNSRSEMNVSTLELGDSALYLCASSLDPWQDAKLYNEQFFGPGTRLTVL.

This clonotype was detected ten times or more. CDR3 in amino acids: CASGAGTRYEQFF. The CDR3 region has the DNA TGTGCCAGCGGGGCAGGAACGAGATATGAGCAGTTCTTC. The gene calls are TRBV7-2 and TRBJ2-1; perhaps TRBD1 as D (5 bases). Trimming pared 8 bases from V and 8 bases from J, leaving 16 bases between. The germline V gene has CDR1 SGHTA and CDR2 FQGNSA. The CDR3 spans 13 residues.

The rearrangement uses TRBV5-1 and TRBJ2-1, with D hard to call. Trimming took 5 bases from V and 0 from J, leaving 15 bases between them. Germline-derived CDR1 and CDR2 are SGHRS and YFSETQ. This CDR3 comprises 16 residues. The CDR3 is CASSWTAPSSYNEQFF. CDR3 nucleotide sequence: TGCGCCAGCAGTTGGACGGCGCCGAGCTCCTACAATGAGCAGTTCTTC.

This clonotype has a count of ten or more. The chain uses TRBV27 and TRBJ2-4; a weak D match, TRBD1 (6 bases). The CDR3 extends over 17 amino acids. V lost 6 bases and J 0 bases, leaving 18 bases between the germline ends. Germline values: CDR1 MNHEY, CDR2 SMNVEV (reference sequence). This CDR3 is CASSRPTGNLAKNIQYF. CDR3 sequence (DNA): TGTGCCAGCAGCAGACCGACAGGAAACCTAGCCAAAAACATTCAGTACTTC.

Of note for this clonotype: The junction departs from germline at one end; a sequencing error may be responsible. V and J are TRBV14 and TRBJ1-1; tentative D call: TRBD1 (6 bases). Per germline, CDR1 SGHDN and CDR2 FVKESK. This CDR3 has 13 amino acids. CDR3 DNA sequence: TGTACCAGCAGCCAAGGGACATACCTCGGAGCTTTCTTT. Its translation: CTSSQGTYLGAFF. The full variable domain, rest sourced from reference TRBV14 and TRBJ1-1, is EAGVTQFPSHSVIEKGQTVTLRCDPISGHDNLYWYRRVMGKEIKFLLHFVKESKQDESGMPNNRFLAERTGGTYSTLKVQPAELEDSGVYFCTSSQGTYLGAFFGQGTRLTVV.

The genes are TRBV7-8 and TRBJ2-2, with 11 bases matching TRBD2. CDR1 SGHVS and CDR2 FQNEAQ come from the germline V gene. The CDR3 runs to 16 residues. V was pared by 7 bases and J by 2 bases, with 6 bases of the junction left unmatched. The CDR3 sequence: CASTRLAGHNTGELFF. Written as DNA, the CDR3 is TGTGCCAGCACCAGACTAGCGGGGCATAACACCGGGGAGCTGTTTTTT.

This clonotype came up many times. The rearrangement links TRBV18 to TRBJ2-5; D remains unclear. The CDR3 is made up of 12 amino acids. The germline gives CDR1 KGHSH, CDR2 LQKENI. Trimming left V 2 bases short and J 4 bases short, with 5 bases between. This CDR3 is CASSPSLETQYF. CDR3 DNA: TGTGCCAGCTCACCAAGCTTAGAGACCCAGTACTTC.

This clonotype was recorded at least ten times. CDR3 in amino acids: CASTRLSPNNEQFF. CDR3 coding DNA: TGTGCCAGCACCCGACTGTCCCCGAACAATGAGCAGTTCTTC. The rearrangement links TRBV2 to TRBJ2-1, with D unclear. This CDR3 is 14 amino acids long. The V gene's germline CDR1 is SNHLY and CDR2 FYNNEI. V was cut by 7 bases and J by 5 bases, with 15 bases left in between. The variable domain in full, with the rest retrieved from reference TRBV2 and TRBJ2-1, is EPEVTQTPSHQVTQMGQEVILRCVPISNHLYFYWYRQILGQKVEFLVSFYNNEISEKSEIFDDQFSVERPDGSNFTLKIRSTKLEDSAMYFCASTRLSPNNEQFFGPGTRLTVL.

This clonotype was detected a few times. The J gene is TRBJ1-5, the V gene TRBV20-1; D ambiguous. The CDR3 loop spans 14 amino acids. Trimming cost V 6 bases and J 0 bases, with 12 bases left between them. Germline loops: CDR1 DFQATT, CDR2 SNEGSKA (reference sequence). The DNA for the CDR3 is TGCAGTGCCAACAGTCGCCTTAGCAATCAGCCCCAGCATTTT. This encodes CSANSRLSNQPQHF.

This chain joins TRBV5-1 and TRBJ2-5; 7 bases align to TRBD2. The germline gives CDR1 SGHRS, CDR2 YFSETQ. The CDR3 has 16 amino acids. The V and J ends lost 5 bases and 2 bases, in that order; junction bases with no gene match: 12. The DNA of the CDR3 is TGCGCCAGCAGGAGCGGGGTAGGCACAGCTCAAGAGACCCAGTACTTC. Protein product: CASRSGVGTAQETQYF.

V is TRBV20-1 and J is TRBJ1-2; D is perhaps TRBD1 (5 bases). The V gene lost 6 bases and the J gene lost 8 bases, with 31 bases spanning the gap. Germline assignment: CDR1 DFQATT and CDR2 SNEGSKA (reference sequence). The CDR3 runs to 17 residues. CDR3 DNA: TGCAGTGCAAAGATGCGACCCGGGGCCCGGGCCGGAGCGGGCTACACCTTC. It yields the protein CSAKMRPGARAGAGYTF.

Regarding this clonotype: This sequence may be a read error, since a much larger clone differs from it by one base. The chain combines TRBV7-2 with TRBJ1-2, with no clear D. Germline V CDR1 and CDR2: SGHTA, FQGNSA. The CDR3 length is 14 residues. V lost 3 bases, J lost 2 bases, and 10 bases lay in between. The CDR3 protein is CASSFWADNYGYTF. Written as DNA, the CDR3 is TGTGCCAGCAGCTTTTGGGCAGACAACTATGGCTACACCTTC. Together with reference TRBV7-2 and TRBJ1-2, the CDR3 gives the full variable domain: GAGVSQSPSNKVTEKGKDVELRCDPISGHTALYWYRQSLGQGLEFLIYFQGNSAPDKSGLPSDRFSAERTGGSVSTLTIQRTQQEDSAVYLCASSFWADNYGYTFGSGTRLTVV.